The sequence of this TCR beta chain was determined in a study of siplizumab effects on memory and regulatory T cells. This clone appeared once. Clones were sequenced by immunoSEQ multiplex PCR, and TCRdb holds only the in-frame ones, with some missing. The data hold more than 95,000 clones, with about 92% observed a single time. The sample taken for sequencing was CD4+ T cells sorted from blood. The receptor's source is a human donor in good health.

The CDR3 DNA reads TGTGCCAGCAGCCAGGGAGTTGGGATGAACACTGAAGCTTTCTTT. It translates to CASSQGVGMNTEAFF. This sequence joins TRBV14 and TRBJ1-1; D remains ambiguous. Between the trimmed V and J ends, which lost 3 bases and 0 bases, there was a span of 11 bases. CDR1 is SGHDN and CDR2 is FVKESK in the germline V gene. CDR3 size: 15 residues. Variable domain in full (rest from reference TRBV14 and TRBJ1-1): EAGVTQFPSHSVIEKGQTVTLRCDPISGHDNLYWYRRVMGKEIKFLLHFVKESKQDESGMPNNRFLAERTGGTYSTLKVQPAELEDSGVYFCASSQGVGMNTEAFFGQGTRLTVV.